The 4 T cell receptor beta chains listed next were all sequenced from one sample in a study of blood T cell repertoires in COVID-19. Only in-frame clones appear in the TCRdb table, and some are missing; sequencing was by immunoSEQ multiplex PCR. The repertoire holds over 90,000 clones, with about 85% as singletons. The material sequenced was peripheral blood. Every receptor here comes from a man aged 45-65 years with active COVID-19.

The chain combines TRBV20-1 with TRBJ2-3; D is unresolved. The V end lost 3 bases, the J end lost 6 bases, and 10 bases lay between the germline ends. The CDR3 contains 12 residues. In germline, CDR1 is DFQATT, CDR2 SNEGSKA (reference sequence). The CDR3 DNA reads TGCAGTGCTAGTGTAGTGCGGGATACGCAGTATTTT. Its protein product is CSASVVRDTQYF.

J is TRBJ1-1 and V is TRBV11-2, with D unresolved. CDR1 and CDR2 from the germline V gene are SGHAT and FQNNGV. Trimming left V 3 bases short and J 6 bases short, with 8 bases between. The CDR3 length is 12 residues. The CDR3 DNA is TGTGCCAGCAGCTTTACGTACTCTGAAGCTTTCTTT. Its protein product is CASSFTYSEAFF.

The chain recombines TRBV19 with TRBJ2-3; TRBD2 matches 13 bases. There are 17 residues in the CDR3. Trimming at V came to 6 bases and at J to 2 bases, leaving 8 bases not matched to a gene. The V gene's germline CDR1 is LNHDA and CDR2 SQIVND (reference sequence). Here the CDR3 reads CASSPPGLAGDTDTQYF. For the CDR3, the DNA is TGTGCCAGTAGCCCACCCGGACTAGCGGGGGACACAGATACGCAGTATTTT.

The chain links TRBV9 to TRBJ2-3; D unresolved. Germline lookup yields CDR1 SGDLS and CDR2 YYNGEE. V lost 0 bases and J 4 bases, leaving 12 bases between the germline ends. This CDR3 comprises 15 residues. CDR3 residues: CASSVESHRADTQYF. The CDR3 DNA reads TGTGCCAGCAGCGTAGAGAGCCACCGTGCAGATACGCAGTATTTT. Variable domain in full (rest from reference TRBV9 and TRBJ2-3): DSGVTQTPKHLITATGQRVTLRCSPRSGDLSVYWYQQSLDQGLQFLIQYYNGEERAKGNILERFSAQQFPDLHSELNLSSLELGDSALYFCASSVESHRADTQYFGPGTRLTVL.